This note documents a single T cell receptor (beta chain) sequence. Clones were read by immunoSEQ multiplex PCR, and TCRdb kept only the in-frame ones, dropping some. The sample has fewer than 900,000 clones; approximately 88% are singletons. This CDR3 has 15 residues. Trimming removed 0 bases at V and 0 bases at J, with 10 bases between. Germline loops: CDR1 SGHRS, CDR2 YFSETQ. This sample is drawn from a study of Ad26.COV2.S vaccination and SARS-CoV-2 variants. For the study at large: Intramuscular Ad26.COV2.S at 5x10^10 or 1x10^11 viral particles.

The treatment here: 15 to 20 received Ad26.COV2.S at low or high dose, single or two shots; 5 received placebo; per-sample allocation not given. The samples were gathered on day 63 after the first injection of vaccine or placebo. The sequences come from peripheral blood, collected in a trial of Ad26.COV2.S vaccine versus placebo. The clonotype comes from a person between 18 and 65 years old who received the Ad26.COV2.S COVID-19 vaccine or a placebo. The chain uses TRBV5-1 and TRBJ2-7; D is possibly TRBD1 (6 bases). The CDR3 DNA follows: TGCGCCAGCAGCTTGGGGCCAGGGGCCTCCTACGAGCAGTACTTC. This encodes CASSLGPGASYEQYF. The complete variable domain, with remaining parts taken from reference TRBV5-1 and TRBJ2-7, reads KAGVTQTPRYLIKTRGQQVTLSCSPISGHRSVSWYQQTPGQGLQFLFEYFSETQRNKGNFPGRFSGRQFSNSRSEMNVSTLELGDSALYLCASSLGPGASYEQYFGPGTRLTVT.